This T cell receptor beta chain was obtained from a study of blood T cell repertoires in COVID-19. Germline V gene lookup returns CDR1 SGHRS and CDR2 YFSETQ. The V end was cut by 2 bases, the J end by 0 bases, with 12 bases between. This CDR3 comprises 15 residues. The table came from immunoSEQ multiplex PCR; TCRdb's copy has only in-frame clones and leaves some out. The sample shows 250,000 to 300,000 clones, roughly 89% of them seen only once. Those who participated ranged in age from roughly 18 to 95 years and resided in 20 to 25 US areas. Participants were placed into cohorts based on the clinical history they reported. In the 2 weeks before study entry, exposed participants met a COVID-19 case, which was PCR-confirmed or clinician-diagnosed.

Material for sequencing was PBMCs or T cells enriched from blood (not recorded which). The TCR sequence derives from a woman aged 45 to 65 who had been exposed to COVID-19. The chain couples TRBV5-1 to TRBJ2-7; a possible D gene is TRBD1 (6 bases). CDR3 sequence reads: CASSFQGSSSYEQYF. The CDR3 DNA sequence: TGCGCCAGCAGCTTCCAGGGGAGTAGCTCCTACGAGCAGTACTTC.